Listed here are 28 T cell receptor beta chains from one sample, sequenced in a study of STAT3 mutations in large granular lymphocyte leukemia. General study points: At least one immunodominant TCR beta clonotype appeared in every T-cell large granular lymphocyte leukemia patient.

Produced via immunoSEQ multiplex PCR; TCRdb's table is partial and in-frame only. Of approximately 27,000 clones in the sample, 65% to 80% were seen once. For these receptors, no antigen is known. Sequencing was done on a sample of peripheral blood mononuclear cells. The receptors stem from a woman aged 45-65 years with T-cell large granular lymphocyte leukemia. Some clones in this sample may be carry-over from other donors' samples.

The genes are TRBV25-1 and TRBJ2-3; the D is unclear. The CDR3 has 13 amino acids. CDR1 is MGHDK and CDR2 is SYGVNS in the germline V gene. V was pared by 4 bases and J by 2 bases, with 7 bases between. DNA for the CDR3: TGTGCCAGCAGTGCGGATTACACAGATACGCAGTATTTT. Translation: CASSADYTDTQYF.

V gene TRBV7-2 combines with J gene TRBJ2-5, with 7 bases matching TRBD1. Germline assignment: CDR1 SGHTA and CDR2 FQGNSA. CDR3 length: 13 amino acids. The V gene end was trimmed by 4 bases and the J gene end by 2 bases; junction bases not matched to a gene: 1. CDR3 amino acids: CASSWGQQETQYF. DNA for the CDR3: TGTGCCAGCAGCTGGGGACAGCAAGAGACCCAGTACTTC.

CDR3 sequence (DNA): TGTGCCAGCAGCCCCGGACAGGGCGGACACACTGAAGCTTTCTTT. Protein sequence: CASSPGQGGHTEAFF. The chain carries TRBV7-9 and TRBJ1-1; 8 nucleotides align to TRBD1. J lost 3 bases, V lost 5 bases, and 8 bases had no gene match. CDR1 SEHNR and CDR2 FQNEAQ come from the germline V gene (reference sequence). There are 15 residues in the CDR3. Full variable domain (remainder filled in from reference TRBV7-9 and TRBJ1-1): DTGVSQNPRHKITKRGQNVTFRCDPISEHNRLYWYRQTLGQGPEFLTYFQNEAQLEKSRLLSDRFSAERPKGSFSTLEIQRTEQGDSAMYLCASSPGQGGHTEAFFGQGTRLTVV.

The chain links TRBV30 to TRBJ2-7; 8 positions agree with TRBD2. J was trimmed by 5 bases and V by 8 bases; bases with no gene match: 14. From germline, CDR1 is GTSNPN and CDR2 SVGIG (reference sequence). This CDR3 region has 14 residues. The CDR3 DNA is TGTGCCGGCACTATGACGGGAGGGGCCCACGAGCAGTACTTC. Its protein is CAGTMTGGAHEQYF.

This clone has more than one count but fewer than ten. This rearrangement joins TRBV5-5 to TRBJ1-5; the D gene is possibly TRBD1 (5 bases). The germline gives CDR1 SGHKS, CDR2 YYEKEE (reference sequence). V lost 2 bases and J 6 bases, leaving 9 bases between the germline ends. The CDR3 consists of 13 residues. As DNA, the CDR3 is TGTGCCAGCAGCTTCGGGGCGGGTCAGCCCCAGCATTTT. Translation gives CASSFGAGQPQHF.

The genes are TRBV15 and TRBJ2-7, with 10 bases matching TRBD2. The J segment lost 3 bases and the V segment lost 0 bases, leaving 2 bases of the junction unmatched. The CDR3 totals 15 residues. Germline values: CDR1 LNHNV, CDR2 YYDKDF (reference sequence). CDR3 DNA sequence: TGTGCCACCAGCAGAGAGCCTAGCGGGAGCTACGAGCAGTACTTC. Its translation: CATSREPSGSYEQYF.

This chain links TRBV7-9 with TRBJ2-7; 8 bases map to TRBD2. Germline CDR1 reads SEHNR; CDR2 reads FQNEAQ (reference sequence). There are 15 residues in the CDR3. Trimming removed 1 base from V and 2 bases from J; junction bases left unmatched: 4. In DNA, the CDR3 is TGTGCCAGCAGCTTAGATGCGGGAGGTACCTACGAGCAGTACTTC. Translated, it gives CASSLDAGGTYEQYF.

V usage is TRBV29-1 and J usage is TRBJ2-1, with D perhaps matching TRBD2 (5 bases). Trimming pared 4 bases from V and 4 bases from J, leaving 11 bases between. Germline lookup yields CDR1 SQVTM and CDR2 ANQGSEA. CDR3 length equals 13 residues. CDR3 protein: CSVATLAYNEQFF. In nucleotides, the CDR3 is TGCAGCGTTGCAACGCTAGCTTACAATGAGCAGTTCTTC.

The table lists this clone with a count of one. This chain uses TRBV5-8 with TRBJ2-3; 10 nucleotides match TRBD2. The V segment lost 1 base and the J segment 1 base; nucleotides outside the gene matches: 12. From germline, CDR1 is SGHTS and CDR2 YDEGEE. CDR3 size: 19 residues. Here the CDR3 reads CASSLRLAGATYRTDTQYF. The DNA for the CDR3 is TGTGCCAGCAGCTTGAGGCTAGCGGGAGCCACATATCGCACAGATACGCAGTATTTT.

V usage is TRBV10-3 and J usage is TRBJ1-5; no clear D. This CDR3 region has 15 residues. V shed 4 bases and J shed 2 bases, with 12 bases lying between them. The germline gives CDR1 ENHRY, CDR2 SYGVKD. CDR3 loop: CAISGAGFGNQPQHF. The CDR3 DNA reads as TGTGCCATCAGTGGGGCGGGCTTTGGCAATCAGCCCCAGCATTTT.

V usage is TRBV6-6 and J usage is TRBJ2-5; tentatively, D is TRBD1 or TRBD2 (6 bases each). Trimming took 2 bases from V and 4 from J, leaving 11 bases between them. In germline, CDR1 is MNHNY, CDR2 SVGAGI (reference sequence). The CDR3 runs to 14 residues. In DNA, the CDR3 is TGTGCCAGCAGTTACGGGGGGCGCGGAGAGACCCAGTACTTC. Residues: CASSYGGRGETQYF.

CDR3 in DNA: TGTGCCAGCTCACCACCCGAGGGGCGGGGAACTGAAGCTTTCTTT. Translated: CASSPPEGRGTEAFF. The chain carries TRBV18 and TRBJ1-1; TRBD1 is a possible D gene (5 bases). Germline V lookup: CDR1 KGHSH, CDR2 LQKENI. V was clipped by 0 bases and J by 5 bases, with 13 bases between them. CDR3 length equals 15 residues.

In DNA form, the CDR3 reads TGTGCCAGCAGCCAAGATCGGGAAAGCGAGCAGTACTTC. Its translation: CASSQDRESEQYF. J is TRBJ2-7 and V is TRBV4-2; weak D call: TRBD2 (5 bases). Per the germline V gene, CDR1 is LGHNA and CDR2 is YNFKEQ. V gave up 0 bases and J gave up 6 bases, with 9 bases separating them. The length of the CDR3 is 13 residues.

The chain links TRBV5-1 to TRBJ2-6; the D is unclear. Trimming cost V 3 bases and J 0 bases, with 19 bases left between them. In germline, CDR1 is SGHRS, CDR2 YFSETQ. The CDR3 runs 19 residues. The CDR3 is CASSSPFLGRASGANVLTF. CDR3 nucleotides: TGCGCCAGCAGCTCCCCCTTCCTTGGACGGGCCTCTGGGGCCAACGTCCTGACTTTC.

The V and J genes are TRBV5-4 and TRBJ2-5; 10 bases match TRBD1. The CDR3 loop spans 15 amino acids. With 4 bases clipped from V and 5 bases from J, the junction kept 8 bases outside the gene matches. Germline values: CDR1 SGHNT, CDR2 YYREEE (reference sequence). Here the CDR3 DNA reads TGTGCCAGCAGCACCGACAGGGGGCGGCGGGAGACCCAGTACTTC. This sequence encodes CASSTDRGRRETQYF.

The rearrangement links TRBV29-1 to TRBJ1-4; D may be TRBD1 (5 bases). Between the trimmed V and J ends, which lost 7 bases and 2 bases, there was a span of 23 bases. CDR1 is SQVTM and CDR2 is ANQGSEA in the germline V gene. The CDR3 is 17 residues long. This CDR3 reads CSAVNLHKGVTNEKLFF. CDR3 DNA sequence: TGCAGCGCCGTCAACTTGCATAAAGGGGTGACTAATGAAAAACTGTTTTTT.

This sequence joins TRBV5-4 and TRBJ2-3; 8 nucleotides line up with TRBD1. Trimming removed 1 base from V and 4 bases from J; junction bases left unmatched: 11. This CDR3 has 17 amino acids. Germline CDR1 and CDR2: SGHNT and YYREEE (reference sequence). The CDR3 protein is CASSLLYRRGQSDTQYF. The CDR3 DNA reads TGTGCCAGCAGCTTGTTGTATCGCAGGGGGCAGTCAGATACGCAGTATTTT.

The genes are TRBV5-1 and TRBJ1-2, with a tentative D call TRBD1 (6 bases). The germline CDR1 and CDR2 sequences are SGHRS and YFSETQ. CDR3 length: 15 residues. V lost 0 bases, J lost 8 bases, and 17 bases lay in between. The CDR3 DNA is TGCGCCAGCAGCTTGGCCAGTCACAGGGCGGGCGGCTACACCTTC. It codes for CASSLASHRAGGYTF.

The chain is built from TRBV13 and TRBJ2-3; 7 bases are a match to TRBD2. Germline V gives CDR1 PRHDT, CDR2 FYEKMQ (reference sequence). This CDR3 spans 16 amino acids. With 2 bases clipped from V and 0 bases from J, the junction kept 5 bases outside the gene matches. The CDR3 DNA follows: TGTGCCAGCAGCTTATCGTCTAGCGGTAGCACAGATACGCAGTATTTT. It encodes CASSLSSSGSTDTQYF.

This clone was detected once. The genes are TRBV29-1 and TRBJ1-1; D is perhaps TRBD1 (5 bases). This CDR3 comprises 15 residues. Trimming stripped 7 bases from V and 1 base from J, with 19 bases between. CDR1 and CDR2 from the germline V gene are SQVTM and ANQGSEA. The DNA of the CDR3 is TGCAGCGGAACGTCGCGGGGACTGTCGAACACTGAAGCTTTCTTT. Its protein product is CSGTSRGLSNTEAFF.

This chain links TRBV6-5 with TRBJ2-7; weak D call: TRBD2 (6 bases). Germline loops: CDR1 MNHEY, CDR2 SVGAGI. The length of the CDR3 is 15 residues. Trimming removed 6 bases from V and 3 bases from J, with 18 bases in between. CDR3 region: CASRSGSRANYEQYF. CDR3 nucleotide sequence: TGTGCCAGCAGGTCCGGGAGCAGGGCGAACTACGAGCAGTACTTC.

The rearrangement uses TRBV28 and TRBJ1-5; TRBD1 aligns across 9 bases. CDR3 size: 16 residues. Germline assignment: CDR1 MDHEN and CDR2 SYDVKM. The J segment lost 2 bases and the V segment lost 5 bases, leaving 7 bases of the junction unmatched. CDR3 sequence reads: CASSPRGTGRNQPQHF. The CDR3 coding sequence is TGTGCCAGCAGTCCCAGGGGGACAGGGCGCAATCAGCCCCAGCATTTT.

The V gene is TRBV4-1, the J gene TRBJ2-5, with 8 bases aligning to TRBD2. The CDR3 sequence is 15 residues long. V trimming: 1 base; J trimming: 5 bases; junction bases outside the gene matches: 6. CDR1 is MGHRA and CDR2 is YSYEKL in the germline V gene. The CDR3, as DNA: TGCGCCAGCAGCCAAGTAGGGCAGCGGGGGGAGACCCAGTACTTC. This translates into CASSQVGQRGETQYF.

The chain links TRBV6-6 to TRBJ2-3; TRBD2 aligns across 8 bases. The germline V gene has CDR1 MNHNY and CDR2 SVGAGI (reference sequence). After removal of 4 bases from V and 2 bases from J, the junction contained 8 bases not matched to a gene. The CDR3 spans 16 residues. This chain's CDR3 is CASSSGGRTFTDTQYF. As DNA, the CDR3 is TGTGCCAGCAGTTCTGGCGGGAGGACGTTCACAGATACGCAGTATTTT.

This chain joins TRBV5-1 and TRBJ1-1; weak D call: TRBD1 (5 bases). Germline assignment: CDR1 SGHRS and CDR2 YFSETQ. The CDR3 is made up of 15 amino acids. The V and J ends lost 0 bases and 3 bases respectively, with 12 bases between them. Written as DNA, the CDR3 is TGCGCCAGCAGCTTGGATGGGACGGGTGACACTGAAGCTTTCTTT. Amino acids: CASSLDGTGDTEAFF.

The chain combines TRBV10-3 with TRBJ2-7, with D unresolved. Trimming left V 3 bases short and J 6 bases short, with 12 bases between. CDR1 and CDR2 (germline): ENHRY, SYGVKD. The CDR3 spans 13 residues. The CDR3 protein is CAISEVPIGEQYF. Written as DNA, the CDR3 is TGTGCCATCAGTGAAGTCCCTATCGGCGAGCAGTACTTC.

This clone was found a few times. The chain couples TRBV18 to TRBJ1-2; 9 bases agree with TRBD1. This CDR3 spans 18 amino acids. In germline, CDR1 is KGHSH, CDR2 LQKENI. V lost 5 bases and J lost 6; bases outside the gene matches: 19. The CDR3 DNA reads TGTGCCAGCTCAGGGAGGGCTCAAGCCGGGACAGGGAGCGATGGCTACACCTTC. Amino acids: CASSGRAQAGTGSDGYTF.

This chain links TRBV9 with TRBJ2-1; D is possibly TRBD1 or TRBD2 (5 bases each). Germline values: CDR1 SGDLS, CDR2 YYNGEE. Trimming stripped 4 bases from V and 10 bases from J, with 27 bases between. The CDR3 spans 17 residues. The DNA of the CDR3 is TGTGCCAGCAGCACCTCAGGTTGGTACGGGACGGTGCCCGAGCAGTTCTTC. Its translation: CASSTSGWYGTVPEQFF.